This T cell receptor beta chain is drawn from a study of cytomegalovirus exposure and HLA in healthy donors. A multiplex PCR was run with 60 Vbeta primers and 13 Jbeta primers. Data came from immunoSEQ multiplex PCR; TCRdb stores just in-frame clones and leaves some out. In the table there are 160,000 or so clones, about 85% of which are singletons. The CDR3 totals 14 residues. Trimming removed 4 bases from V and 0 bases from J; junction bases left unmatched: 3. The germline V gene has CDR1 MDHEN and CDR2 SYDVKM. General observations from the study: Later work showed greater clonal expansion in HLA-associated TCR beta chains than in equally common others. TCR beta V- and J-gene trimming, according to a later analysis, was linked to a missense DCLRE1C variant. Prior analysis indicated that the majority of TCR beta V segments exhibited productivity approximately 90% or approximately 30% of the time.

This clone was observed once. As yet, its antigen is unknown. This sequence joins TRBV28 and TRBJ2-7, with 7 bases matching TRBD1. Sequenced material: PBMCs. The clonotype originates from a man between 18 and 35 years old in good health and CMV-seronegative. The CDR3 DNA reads TGTGCCAGCAGTTCGGGACAGAACTCCTACGAGCAGTACTTC. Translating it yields CASSSGQNSYEQYF.